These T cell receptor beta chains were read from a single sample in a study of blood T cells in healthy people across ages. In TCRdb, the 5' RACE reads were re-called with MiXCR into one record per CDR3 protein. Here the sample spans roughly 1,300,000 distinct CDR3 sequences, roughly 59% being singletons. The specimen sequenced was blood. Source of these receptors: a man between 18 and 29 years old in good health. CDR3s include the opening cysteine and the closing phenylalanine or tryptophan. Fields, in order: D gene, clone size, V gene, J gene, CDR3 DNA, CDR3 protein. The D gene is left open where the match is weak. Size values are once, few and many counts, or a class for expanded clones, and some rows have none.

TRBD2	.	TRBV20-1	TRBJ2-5	TGCAGTGCTAGAGTTCCGGAGCGGGGCGGGGGAGAGACTCAGTACTTC	CSARVPERGGGETQYF
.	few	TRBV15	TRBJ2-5	TGTGCCACCAGCAGGTCAATGGGGAGTGGAGAGACCCAGTACTTC	CATSRSMGSGETQYF
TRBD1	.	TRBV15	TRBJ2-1	TGTGCCACCAGCCCCTACATGTCCCAGGGGGCTCCTTATACTCGCTCCTACAATGAGCAGTTCTTC	CATSPYMSQGAPYTRSYNEQFF
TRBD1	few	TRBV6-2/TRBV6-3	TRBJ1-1	TGTGCCAGCAGCTGGACAGGGAACGCTGAAGCTTTCTTT	CASSWTGNAEAFF
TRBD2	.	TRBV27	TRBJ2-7	TGTGCCTCGCGCCAAGGGGCTAGCGGGAGCTACGAGCAGTACTTC	CASRQGASGSYEQYF
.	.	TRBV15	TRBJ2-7	TGTGCCACCAGCAGGGCGGGCTACGAGCAGTACTTC	CATSRAGYEQYF
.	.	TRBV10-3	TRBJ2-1	TGTGCCACTCTGGAAGGGAAGGAGCCTAATGAGCAGTTCTTC	CATLEGKEPNEQFF
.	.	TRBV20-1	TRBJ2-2	TGCAGTGCTAGAGCCCGTGGCGGGGAGCTGTTTTTT	CSARARGGELFF
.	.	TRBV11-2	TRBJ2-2	TGTGCCAGCAGCTTTGGAGGCTGGGGGTCCTGTTGTACCGGGGAGCTGTTTTTT	CASSFGGWGSCCTGELFF
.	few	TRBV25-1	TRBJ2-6	TGTGCCAGCAGTGCAGGGGCTGGGGCCAACGTCCTGACTTTC	CASSAGAGANVLTF
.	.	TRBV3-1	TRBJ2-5	TGTGTCAGCAGCCAAGGAGGGGTTGACCGAGGGACCCAGTACTTC	CVSSQGGVDRGTQYF
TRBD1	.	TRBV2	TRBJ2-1	TGTGCCAGCAGTGGGGGGACAGTCTCCTACAATGAGCAGTTCTTC	CASSGGTVSYNEQFF
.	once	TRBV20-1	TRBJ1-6	TGCAGTGCTAGAGAAAGGCGGGGGGCGGATAATTCACCCCTCCACTTT	CSARERRGADNSPLHF
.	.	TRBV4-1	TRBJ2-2	TGCGCCAGCAGCCAAGTGCAAAGGGGATACACCGGGGAGCTGTTTTTT	CASSQVQRGYTGELFF
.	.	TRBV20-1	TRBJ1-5	TGCAGTGCTAGTGACCCGACAGTTAATCAGCCCCAGCATTTT	CSASDPTVNQPQHF
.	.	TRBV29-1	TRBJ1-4	TGCAGCGCCACCCTGACAGGTGTTGTTGAAAAACTGTTTTTT	CSATLTGVVEKLFF
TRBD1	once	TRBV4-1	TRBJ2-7	TGCGCCAGCAGCCACAACCGGGGACAGGACTACGAGCAGTACTTC	CASSHNRGQDYEQYF
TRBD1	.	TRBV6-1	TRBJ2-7	TGTGCCAGCAGCGTCCCGGGACAGGGGGGGTTAACCTACGAGCAGTACTTC	CASSVPGQGGLTYEQYF
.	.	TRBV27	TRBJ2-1	TGTGCCAGCAGTTTAGCGGGATACGATTGCAATGAGCAGTTCTTC	CASSLAGYDCNEQFF
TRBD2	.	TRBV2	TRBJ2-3	TGTGCCAGCAGTGAAGACGTAGGGGGACTAGCGGGTCCCGGGGGGGATACGCAGTATTTT	CASSEDVGGLAGPGGDTQYF
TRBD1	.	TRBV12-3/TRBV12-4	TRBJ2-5	TGTGCCAGCAGCGACGAACCGGGACAGAAAGAGACCCAGTACTTC	CASSDEPGQKETQYF
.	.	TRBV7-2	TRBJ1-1	TGTGCCAGCAGCTTCCGGGACGGCGGGCTTAACACTGAAGCTTTCTTT	CASSFRDGGLNTEAFF
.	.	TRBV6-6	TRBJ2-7	TGTGCCAGCAGTTACCTAAAGGGGCCCTACGAGCAGTACTTC	CASSYLKGPYEQYF
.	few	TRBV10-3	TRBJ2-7	TGTGCCATCACCCTTAGCGGGCAGTACTTC	CAITLSGQYF
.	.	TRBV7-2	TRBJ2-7	TGTGCCAGCAGCTTAGATTACGACGAGCAGTACTTC	CASSLDYDEQYF
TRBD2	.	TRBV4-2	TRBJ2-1	TGTGCCAGCAGCCAAGACGCTAGCGGGGGGGGTATGTCCTACAATGAGCAGTTCTTC	CASSQDASGGGMSYNEQFF
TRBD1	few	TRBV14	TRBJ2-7	TGTGCCAGCAGCCAACCGGGACAGGGGTCCGAGCAGTACTTC	CASSQPGQGSEQYF
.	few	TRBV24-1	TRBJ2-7	TGTGCCACCAGTACCGGGACCCCCACGGGGGAGCAGTACTTC	CATSTGTPTGEQYF
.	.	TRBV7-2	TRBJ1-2	TGTGCCAGCAGCTTAACCCTATTTGAAAGTGGCTACACCTTC	CASSLTLFESGYTF
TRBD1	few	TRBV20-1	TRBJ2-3	TGCAGTGCTCTGGACAGGGAAATCTCAGATACGCAGTATTTT	CSALDREISDTQYF
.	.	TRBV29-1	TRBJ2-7	TGCAGCGTTGGTCCAGGGGAAGGCGAGCAGTACTTC	CSVGPGEGEQYF
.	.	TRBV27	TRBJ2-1	TGTGCCAGCAGTTTGCAAGGGCATTTCGAAGGGGGAAAACAGTTCTTC	CASSLQGHFEGGKQFF
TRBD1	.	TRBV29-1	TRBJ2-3	TGCAGCGCAGAGGACAGGTACACAGATACGCAGTATTTT	CSAEDRYTDTQYF
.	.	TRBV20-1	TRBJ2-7	TGCAGTGCTCGGGACTTATTTGGGGGCTACGAGCAGTACTTC	CSARDLFGGYEQYF
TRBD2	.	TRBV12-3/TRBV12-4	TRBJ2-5	TGTGCCAGCAGTTTGAGCGGGGCCCCTAAGTACTTC	CASSLSGAPKYF
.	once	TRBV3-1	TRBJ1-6	TGTGCCAGCAGCCGCGTCGAAGGTGGTAATTCACCCCTCCACTTT	CASSRVEGGNSPLHF
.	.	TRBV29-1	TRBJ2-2	TGCAGCGTTGAGAAAACGAACGGGGGCGGGGAGCTGTTTTTT	CSVEKTNGGGELFF
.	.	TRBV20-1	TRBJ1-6	TGCAGTGCTAGTGTAGGGAGTGGATCACCCCTCCACTTT	CSASVGSGSPLHF
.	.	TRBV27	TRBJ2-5	TGTGCCAGCAGTTTAATTGAGCAGGAGACCCAGTACTTC	CASSLIEQETQYF
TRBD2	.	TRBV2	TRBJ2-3	TGTGCCAGCATTCCCTCAAGGGGGCTAGCGGGGGGCCATACGCAGTATTTT	CASIPSRGLAGGHTQYF
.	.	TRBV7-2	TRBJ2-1	TGTGCCAGCAGCATACAATCCGGGACTGGAGACAATGAGCAGTTCTTC	CASSIQSGTGDNEQFF
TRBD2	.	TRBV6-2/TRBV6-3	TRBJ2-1	TGTGCCAGCAGTTACTATGAGCGGGAGGGAAAAAACAATGAGCAGTTCTTC	CASSYYEREGKNNEQFF
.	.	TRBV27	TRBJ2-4	TGTGCCAGCGCAACTGGGGGGGCCACGGACATTCAGTACTTC	CASATGGATDIQYF
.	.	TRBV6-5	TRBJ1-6	TGTGCCAGCAAGGAAAGTCCCTTGAATTCACCCCTCCACTTT	CASKESPLNSPLHF
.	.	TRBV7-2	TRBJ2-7	TGTGCCGGCAGCTTAGACGGGGGACGGTCCGAGCAGTACTTC	CAGSLDGGRSEQYF
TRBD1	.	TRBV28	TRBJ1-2	TGTGCCAGCAGGCCGGGACAGGACTCTTTCTATGGCTACACCTTC	CASRPGQDSFYGYTF
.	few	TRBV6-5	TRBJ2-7	TGTGCCAGCAGTTACTCGGCAGGACTCTACGAGCAGTACTTC	CASSYSAGLYEQYF
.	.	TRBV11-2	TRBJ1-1	TGTGCCAGCAGCTTATATGGGGGGCGAGGCACTGAAGCTTTCTTT	CASSLYGGRGTEAFF
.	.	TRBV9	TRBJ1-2	TGTGCCAGCAGCGTAGCGGACGGGACACCATATGGCTACACCTTC	CASSVADGTPYGYTF
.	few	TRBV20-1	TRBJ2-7	TGCAGTGCTAGCAGCAGTATGGGGGATCTCTACGAGCAGTACTTC	CSASSSMGDLYEQYF
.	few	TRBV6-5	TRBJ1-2	TGTGCCAGCAGTGCGACAGGTTTAATCTATGGCTACACCTTC	CASSATGLIYGYTF
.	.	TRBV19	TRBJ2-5	TGTGCCAGTAGTAGGTCTGAAGAGACCCAGTACTTC	CASSRSEETQYF
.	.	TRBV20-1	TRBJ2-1	TGCAGTGCCAACTCAGGGGCTTCGTACTACAATGAGCAGTTCTTC	CSANSGASYYNEQFF